This TCR beta chain stems from a study of cytomegalovirus exposure and HLA in healthy donors. Study-level findings and limits: Listed as cytomegalovirus-associated were more than 150 TCR beta chains. Researchers reported that a few CMV-associated chains were confirmed in vitro as CMV antigen-specific.

Generated by immunoSEQ multiplex PCR, the TCRdb table keeps only in-frame clones and is missing some. The data contain 200,000 to 250,000 clones, about 90% of them seen just once; the ten biggest clones take up roughly 1%. The V gene's germline CDR1 is MNHEY and CDR2 SMNVEV (reference sequence). V was pared by 3 bases and J by 0 bases, with 6 bases between. The length of the CDR3 is 13 residues. A word on this clone: The antigen is not known.

The material sequenced was PBMCs. The sequence came from a young woman in good health and CMV-seronegative. The chain uses TRBV27 and TRBJ2-7; D possibly corresponds to TRBD2 (5 bases). CDR3 residues: CASSLEASYEQYF. The CDR3 DNA reads as TGTGCCAGCAGTTTGGAGGCCTCCTACGAGCAGTACTTC.